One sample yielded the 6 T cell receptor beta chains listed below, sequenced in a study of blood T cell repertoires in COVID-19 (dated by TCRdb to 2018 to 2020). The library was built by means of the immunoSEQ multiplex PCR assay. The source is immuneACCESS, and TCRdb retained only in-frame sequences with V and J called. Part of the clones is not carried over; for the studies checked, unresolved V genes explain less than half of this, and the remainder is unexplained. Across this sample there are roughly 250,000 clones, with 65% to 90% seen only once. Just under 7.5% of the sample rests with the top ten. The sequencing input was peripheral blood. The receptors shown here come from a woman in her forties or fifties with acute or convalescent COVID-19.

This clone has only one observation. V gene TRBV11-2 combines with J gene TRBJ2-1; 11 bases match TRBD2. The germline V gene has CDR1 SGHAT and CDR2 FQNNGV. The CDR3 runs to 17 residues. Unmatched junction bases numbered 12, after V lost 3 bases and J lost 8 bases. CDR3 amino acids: CASSLRIAGGPGDEQFF. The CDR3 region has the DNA TGTGCCAGCAGCTTGAGAATAGCGGGAGGGCCTGGGGATGAGCAGTTCTTC. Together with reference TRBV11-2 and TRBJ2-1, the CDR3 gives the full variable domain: EAGVAQSPRYKIIEKRQSVAFWCNPISGHATLYWYQQILGQGPKLLIQFQNNGVVDDSQLPKDRFSAERLKGVDSTLKIQPAKLEDSAVYLCASSLRIAGGPGDEQFFGPGTRLTVL.

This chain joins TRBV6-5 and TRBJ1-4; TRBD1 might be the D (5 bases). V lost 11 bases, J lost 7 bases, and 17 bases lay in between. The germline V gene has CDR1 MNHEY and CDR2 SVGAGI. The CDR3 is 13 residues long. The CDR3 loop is CASGQVGAEKLFF. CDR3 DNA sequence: TGTGCCTCAGGGCAGGTTGGGGCTGAAAAACTGTTTTTT.

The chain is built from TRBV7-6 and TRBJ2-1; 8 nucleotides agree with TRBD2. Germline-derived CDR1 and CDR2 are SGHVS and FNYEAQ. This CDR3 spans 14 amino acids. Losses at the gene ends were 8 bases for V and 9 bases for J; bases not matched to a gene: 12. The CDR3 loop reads CASGTSGGPSEQFF. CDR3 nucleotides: TGTGCCAGCGGTACTAGCGGCGGACCGAGTGAGCAGTTCTTC.

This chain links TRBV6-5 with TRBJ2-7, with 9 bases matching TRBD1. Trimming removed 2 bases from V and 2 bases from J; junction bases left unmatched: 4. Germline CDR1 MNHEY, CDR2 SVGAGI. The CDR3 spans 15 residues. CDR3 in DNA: TGTGCCAGCAGTTACGGGACAGGGAGGACCTACGAGCAGTACTTC. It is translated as CASSYGTGRTYEQYF.

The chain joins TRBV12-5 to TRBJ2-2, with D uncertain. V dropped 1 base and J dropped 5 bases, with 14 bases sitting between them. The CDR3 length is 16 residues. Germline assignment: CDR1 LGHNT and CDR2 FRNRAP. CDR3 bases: TGTGCTAGTGGTTTGGGGTTGGGCGTCAGGACCGGGGAGCTGTTTTTT. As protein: CASGLGLGVRTGELFF.

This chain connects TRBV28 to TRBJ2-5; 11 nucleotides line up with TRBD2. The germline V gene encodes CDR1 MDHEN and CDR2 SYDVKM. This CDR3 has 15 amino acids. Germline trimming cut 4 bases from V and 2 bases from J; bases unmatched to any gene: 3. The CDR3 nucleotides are TGTGCCAGCAGTTCTAGGACTAGCGGGCAAGAGACCCAGTACTTC. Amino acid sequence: CASSSRTSGQETQYF.